This TCR beta chain was sequenced in a study of blood T cell repertoires in COVID-19. Study-wide context: Sites across the United States, Italy and Spain contributed samples from acute and convalescent COVID-19.

Per germline, CDR1 SGHRS and CDR2 YFSETQ. This CDR3 is 15 amino acids long. The V gene end was trimmed by 4 bases and the J gene end by 2 bases; junction bases not matched to a gene: 4. Measured with immunoSEQ multiplex PCR; TCRdb has only the in-frame clones, and not every one. The table lists roughly 130,000 clones, approximately 83% of them singletons. The source material was peripheral blood. This clonotype originated in a middle-aged man with active or convalescent COVID-19. The J gene is TRBJ1-3, the V gene TRBV5-1, with 9 nucleotides matching TRBD1. The CDR3: CASSINRGPGNTIYF. In DNA form, the CDR3 reads TGCGCCAGCAGCATAAACAGGGGGCCTGGAAACACCATATATTTT.